Listed below are T cell receptor beta chains from one sample, sequenced in a study of cytomegalovirus exposure and HLA in healthy donors. The data were produced by immunoSEQ multiplex PCR, yet TCRdb's version contains in-frame clones alone and is incomplete. The table has about 110,000 clones, 70% seen once; the top ten hold around 10%. The specimen was PBMCs. Receptors originate from a man in his thirties or forties in good health and CMV-seropositive. CDR3s include the opening cysteine and the closing phenylalanine or tryptophan. A D gene is named only where the DNA matches it firmly.

d_gene	j_gene	v_gene	CDR3aa	CDR3nt
NA	TRBJ1-2	TRBV13	CASRTGLMNYGYTF	TGTGCCAGCAGGACGGGACTGATGAACTATGGCTACACCTTC
NA	TRBJ1-2	TRBV5-5	CASSKDFGGSPNTYGYTF	TGTGCCAGCAGTAAAGATTTCGGAGGGAGCCCGAACACTTATGGCTACACCTTC
TRBD1	TRBJ1-5	TRBV29-1	CSVGGQGNQPQHF	TGCAGCGTTGGAGGACAGGGGAATCAGCCCCAGCATTTT
NA	TRBJ1-3	TRBV7-6	CASSLVNAGTGNTIYF	TGTGCCAGCAGCTTAGTGAATGCAGGGACTGGAAACACCATATATTTT
NA	TRBJ1-2	TRBV7-9	CASSFGLTYTF	TGTGCCAGCAGCTTCGGACTGACTTACACCTTC
NA	TRBJ1-2	TRBV2	CASSYQMTGGYTF	TGTGCCAGCAGTTACCAGATGACGGGGGGCTACACCTTC
TRBD1	TRBJ1-4	TRBV2	CASSEARTGIEKLFF	TGTGCCAGCAGTGAAGCACGGACAGGGATCGAAAAACTGTTTTTT
TRBD1	TRBJ1-6	TRBV4-1	CASSQPGQGLNSPLHF	TGCGCCAGCAGCCAACCCGGACAGGGCTTAAATTCACCCCTCCACTTT
TRBD1	TRBJ1-2	TRBV18	CASSPSGGTLNYGYTF	TGTGCCAGCTCACCATCAGGGGGGACCCTTAACTATGGCTACACCTTC
NA	TRBJ1-2	TRBV9	CASRPGGGFYGYTF	TGTGCCAGCAGGCCCGGGGGGGGATTCTATGGCTACACCTTC